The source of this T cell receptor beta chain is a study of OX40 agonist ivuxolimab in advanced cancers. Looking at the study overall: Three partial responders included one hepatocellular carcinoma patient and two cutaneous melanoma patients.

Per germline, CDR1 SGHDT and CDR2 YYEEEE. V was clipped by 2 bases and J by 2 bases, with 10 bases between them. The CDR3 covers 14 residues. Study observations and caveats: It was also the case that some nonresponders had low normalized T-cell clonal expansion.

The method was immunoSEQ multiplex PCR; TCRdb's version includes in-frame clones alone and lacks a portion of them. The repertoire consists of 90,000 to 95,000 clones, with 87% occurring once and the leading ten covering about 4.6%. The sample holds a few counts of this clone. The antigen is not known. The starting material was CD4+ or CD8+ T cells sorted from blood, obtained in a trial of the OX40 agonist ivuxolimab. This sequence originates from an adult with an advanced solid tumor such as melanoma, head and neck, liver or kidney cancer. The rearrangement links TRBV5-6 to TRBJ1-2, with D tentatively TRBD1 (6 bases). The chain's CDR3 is CASSLQGTNYGYTF. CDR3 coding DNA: TGTGCCAGCAGCTTACAGGGAACCAACTATGGCTACACCTTC.